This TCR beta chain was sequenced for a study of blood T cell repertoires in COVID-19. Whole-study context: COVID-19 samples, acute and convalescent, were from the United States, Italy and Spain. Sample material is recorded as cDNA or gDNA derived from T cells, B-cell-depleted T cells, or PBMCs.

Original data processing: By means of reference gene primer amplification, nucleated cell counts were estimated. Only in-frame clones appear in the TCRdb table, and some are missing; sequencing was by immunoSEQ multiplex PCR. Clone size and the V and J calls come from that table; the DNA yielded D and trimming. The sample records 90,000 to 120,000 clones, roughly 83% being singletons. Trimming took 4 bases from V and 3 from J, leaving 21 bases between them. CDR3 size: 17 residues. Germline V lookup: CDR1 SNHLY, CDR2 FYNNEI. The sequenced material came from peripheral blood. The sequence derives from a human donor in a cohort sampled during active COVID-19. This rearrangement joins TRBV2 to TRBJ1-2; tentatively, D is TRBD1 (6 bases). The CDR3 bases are TGTGCCAGCAGTGCCTCCTTCATCGGATCAGGGGACTATGGCTACACCTTC. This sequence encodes CASSASFIGSGDYGYTF.